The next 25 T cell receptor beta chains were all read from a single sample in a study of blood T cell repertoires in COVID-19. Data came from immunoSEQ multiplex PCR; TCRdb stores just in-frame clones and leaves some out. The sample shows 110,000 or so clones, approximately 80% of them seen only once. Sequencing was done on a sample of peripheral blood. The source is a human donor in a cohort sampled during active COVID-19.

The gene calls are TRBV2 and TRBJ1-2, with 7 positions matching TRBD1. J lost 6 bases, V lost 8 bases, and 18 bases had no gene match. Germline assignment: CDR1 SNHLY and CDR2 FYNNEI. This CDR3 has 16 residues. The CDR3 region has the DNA TGTGCCAGCGGGCCTACAGGGGCGGCGGGAAGAAATGGCTACACCTTC. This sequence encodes CASGPTGAAGRNGYTF.

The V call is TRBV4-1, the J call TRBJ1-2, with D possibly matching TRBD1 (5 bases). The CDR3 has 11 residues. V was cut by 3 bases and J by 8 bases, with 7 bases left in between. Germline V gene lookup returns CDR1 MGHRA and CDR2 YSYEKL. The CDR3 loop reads CASSQGQGYTF. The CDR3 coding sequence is TGCGCCAGCAGCCAGGGGCAAGGCTACACCTTC.

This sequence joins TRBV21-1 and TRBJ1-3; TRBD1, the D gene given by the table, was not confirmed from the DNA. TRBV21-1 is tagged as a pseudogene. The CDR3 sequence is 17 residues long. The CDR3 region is CASSKAGTGSAGNTIYF. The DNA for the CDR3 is TGTGCCAGCAGCAAAGCGGGGACAGGTAGTGCTGGAAACACCATATATTTT.

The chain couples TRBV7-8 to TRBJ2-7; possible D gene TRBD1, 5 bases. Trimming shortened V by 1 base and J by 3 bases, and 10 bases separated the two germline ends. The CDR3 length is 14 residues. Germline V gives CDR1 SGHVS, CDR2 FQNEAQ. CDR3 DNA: TGTGCCAGCAGCTTAGGCAGGGTAGACTACGAGCAGTACTTC. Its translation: CASSLGRVDYEQYF.

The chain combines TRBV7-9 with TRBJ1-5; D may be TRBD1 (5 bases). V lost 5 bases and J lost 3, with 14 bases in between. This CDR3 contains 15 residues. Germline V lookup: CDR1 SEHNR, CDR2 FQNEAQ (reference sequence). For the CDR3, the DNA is TGTGCCAGCAGCCCAACGGGACTAGCCAATCAGCCCCAGCATTTT. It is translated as CASSPTGLANQPQHF.

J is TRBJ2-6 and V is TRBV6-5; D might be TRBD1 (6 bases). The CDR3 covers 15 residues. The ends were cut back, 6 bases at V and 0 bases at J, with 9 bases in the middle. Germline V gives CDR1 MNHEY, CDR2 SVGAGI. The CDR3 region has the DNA TGTGCCAGCAGCCCGACAGGCTCTGGGGCCAACGTCCTGACTTTC. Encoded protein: CASSPTGSGANVLTF.

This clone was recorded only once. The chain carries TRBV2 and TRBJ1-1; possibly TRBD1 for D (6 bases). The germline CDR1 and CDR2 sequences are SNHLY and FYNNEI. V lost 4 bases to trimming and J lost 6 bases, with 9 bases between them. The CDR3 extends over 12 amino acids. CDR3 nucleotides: TGTGCCAGCAGTGCAGGGGTGTCTGAAGCTTTCTTT. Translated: CASSAGVSEAFF.

The CDR3 is CASSLAASGGFDEQYF. In DNA, the CDR3 is TGTGCCAGCAGCTTAGCGGCTAGCGGGGGGTTCGACGAGCAGTACTTC. The chain is built from TRBV7-2 and TRBJ2-7; 11 bases align to TRBD2. CDR3 length equals 16 residues. The trim removed 0 bases at V and 5 bases at J, leaving 6 bases unmatched. The V gene's germline CDR1 is SGHTA and CDR2 FQGNSA.

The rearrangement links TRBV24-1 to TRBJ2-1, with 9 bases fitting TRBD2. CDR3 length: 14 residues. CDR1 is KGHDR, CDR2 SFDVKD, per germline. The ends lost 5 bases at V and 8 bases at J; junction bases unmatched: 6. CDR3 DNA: TGTGCCACCAGTGGGCGGGGGGGCATCGATGAGCAGTTCTTC. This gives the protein CATSGRGGIDEQFF.

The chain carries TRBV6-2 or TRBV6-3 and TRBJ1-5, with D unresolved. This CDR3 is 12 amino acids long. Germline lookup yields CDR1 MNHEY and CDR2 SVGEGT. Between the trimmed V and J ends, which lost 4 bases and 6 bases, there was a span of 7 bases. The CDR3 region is CASSSLGQPQHF. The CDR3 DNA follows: TGTGCCAGCAGTTCTCTAGGTCAGCCCCAGCATTTT.

The CDR3 nucleotides read TGTGCCAGCAGCGCAGGGGGAGGTTCACCCCTCCACTTT. Amino acids: CASSAGGGSPLHF. The V call is TRBV9, the J call TRBJ1-6, with TRBD1 identical over 7 bases. This CDR3 has 13 amino acids. Germline V gene data show CDR1 as SGDLS and CDR2 as YYNGEE. The J segment lost 9 bases and the V segment lost 3 bases, leaving 3 bases of the junction unmatched.

CDR3 region: CASSVGTGTGAYEQYF. The CDR3 DNA is TGTGCCAGCAGCGTGGGCACTGGGACAGGAGCCTACGAGCAGTACTTC. V and J are TRBV9 and TRBJ2-7; 8 bases align to TRBD1. CDR1 SGDLS and CDR2 YYNGEE come from the germline V gene. V trimming: 2 bases; J trimming: 2 bases; junction bases outside the gene matches: 9. The CDR3 consists of 16 residues.

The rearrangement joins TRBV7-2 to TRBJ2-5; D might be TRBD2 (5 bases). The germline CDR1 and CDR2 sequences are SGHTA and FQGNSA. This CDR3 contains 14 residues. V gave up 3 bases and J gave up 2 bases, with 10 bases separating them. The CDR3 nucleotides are TGTGCCAGCAGCTTCGGTCCGGGGCAAGAGACCCAGTACTTC. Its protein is CASSFGPGQETQYF.

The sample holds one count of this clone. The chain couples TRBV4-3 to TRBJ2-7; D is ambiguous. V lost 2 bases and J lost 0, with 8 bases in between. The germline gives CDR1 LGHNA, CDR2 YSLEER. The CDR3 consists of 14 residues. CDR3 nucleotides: TGCGCCAGCAGCCAACGCTGGAGCTCCTACGAGCAGTACTTC. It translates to CASSQRWSSYEQYF.

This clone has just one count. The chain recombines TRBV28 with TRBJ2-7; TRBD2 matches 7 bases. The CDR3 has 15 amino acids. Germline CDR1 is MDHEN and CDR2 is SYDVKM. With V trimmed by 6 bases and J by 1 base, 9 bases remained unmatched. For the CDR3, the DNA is TGTGCCAGCAGATCCCCAAGCGGGGCGTCCTACGAGCAGTACTTC. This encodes CASRSPSGASYEQYF.

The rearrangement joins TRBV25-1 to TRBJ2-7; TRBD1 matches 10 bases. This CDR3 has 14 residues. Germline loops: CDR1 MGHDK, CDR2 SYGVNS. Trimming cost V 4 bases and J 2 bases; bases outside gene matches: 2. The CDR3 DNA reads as TGTGCCAGCAGTGCGGGACAGGGGCCCTACGAGCAGTACTTC. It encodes CASSAGQGPYEQYF.

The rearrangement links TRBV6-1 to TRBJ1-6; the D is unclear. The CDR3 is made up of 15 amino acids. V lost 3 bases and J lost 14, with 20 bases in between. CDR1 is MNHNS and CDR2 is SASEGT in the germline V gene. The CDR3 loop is CASSDNSRVPLSLHF. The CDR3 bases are TGTGCCAGCAGTGACAACAGTCGAGTGCCTTTATCCCTCCACTTT.

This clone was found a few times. The DNA of the CDR3 is TGTGCCAGCTCACCTGGCCCAAATCAGCCCCAGCATTTT. Residues: CASSPGPNQPQHF. The gene calls are TRBV18 and TRBJ1-5; D is unresolved. V was shortened by 3 bases and J by 4 bases, with 7 bases between the two germline ends. Germline V gene lookup returns CDR1 KGHSH and CDR2 LQKENI. This CDR3 is 13 amino acids long.

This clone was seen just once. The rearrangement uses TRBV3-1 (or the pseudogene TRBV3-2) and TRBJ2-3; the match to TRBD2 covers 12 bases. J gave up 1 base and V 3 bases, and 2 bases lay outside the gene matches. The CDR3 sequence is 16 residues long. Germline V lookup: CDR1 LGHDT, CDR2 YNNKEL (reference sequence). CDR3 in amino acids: CASSHPSGGGTDTQYF. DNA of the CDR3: TGTGCCAGCAGCCACCCTAGCGGGGGGGGCACAGATACGCAGTATTTT.

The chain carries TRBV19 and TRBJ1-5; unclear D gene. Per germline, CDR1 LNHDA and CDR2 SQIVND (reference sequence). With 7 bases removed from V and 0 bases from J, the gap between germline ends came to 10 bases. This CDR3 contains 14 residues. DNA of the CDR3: TGTGCCAGTACCCAACAGTATAGCAATCAGCCCCAGCATTTT. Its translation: CASTQQYSNQPQHF.

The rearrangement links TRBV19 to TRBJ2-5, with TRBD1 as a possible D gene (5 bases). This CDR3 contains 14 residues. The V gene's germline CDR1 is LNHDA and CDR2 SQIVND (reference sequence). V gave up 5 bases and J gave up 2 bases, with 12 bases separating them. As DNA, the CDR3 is TGTGCCAGTAGTTGGAATGACAGACAAGAGACCCAGTACTTC. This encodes CASSWNDRQETQYF.

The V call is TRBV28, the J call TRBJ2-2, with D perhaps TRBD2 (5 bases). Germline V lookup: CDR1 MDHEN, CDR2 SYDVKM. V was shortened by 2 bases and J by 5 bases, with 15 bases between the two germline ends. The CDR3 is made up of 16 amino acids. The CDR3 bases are TGTGCCAGCAGTTTACGGGCTAGGTCGGGAACCGGGGAGCTGTTTTTT. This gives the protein CASSLRARSGTGELFF.

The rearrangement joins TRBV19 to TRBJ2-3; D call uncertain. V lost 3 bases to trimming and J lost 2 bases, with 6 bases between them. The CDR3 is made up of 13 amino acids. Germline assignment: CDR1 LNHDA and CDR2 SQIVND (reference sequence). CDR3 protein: CASSILPTDTQYF. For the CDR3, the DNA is TGTGCCAGTAGTATCCTCCCCACAGATACGCAGTATTTT. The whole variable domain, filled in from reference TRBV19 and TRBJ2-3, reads DGGITQSPKYLFRKEGQNVTLSCEQNLNHDAMYWYRQDPGQGLRLIYYSQIVNDFQKGDIAEGYSVSREKKESFPLTVTSAQKNPTAFYLCASSILPTDTQYFGPGTRLTVL.

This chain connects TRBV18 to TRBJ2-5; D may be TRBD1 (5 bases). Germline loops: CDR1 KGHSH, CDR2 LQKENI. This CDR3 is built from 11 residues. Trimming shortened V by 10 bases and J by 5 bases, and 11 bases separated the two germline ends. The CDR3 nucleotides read TGTGCCACGGGCCCAGGGGAGACCCAGTACTTC. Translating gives CATGPGETQYF.

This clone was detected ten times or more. This CDR3 is CASSEVRGPQPQHF. In DNA, the CDR3 is TGTGCCAGCAGTGAAGTAAGGGGGCCTCAGCCCCAGCATTTT. The chain recombines TRBV6-1 with TRBJ1-5; 7 bases fit TRBD1. Germline V gene data show CDR1 as MNHNS and CDR2 as SASEGT. The ends lost 1 base at V and 6 bases at J; junction bases unmatched: 3. CDR3 length: 14 amino acids.